The 30 T cell receptor beta chains presented below share a single source sample, sequenced in a study of CD4 T cells in relation to SARS-CoV-2 and coronaviruses. Using immunoSEQ multiplex PCR, the repertoire was profiled, and TCRdb retains in-frame clones only, with some absent. The repertoire has about 39,000 clones, about 80% of them found once; the top ten carry around 7%. Their antigens remain unidentified. The sample consisted of naive CD4+ T cells from PBMCs, cultured in vitro. Subset indicated: naive CD4+ T cells isolated by negative enrichment. The receptors stem from an adult with COVID-19.

The rearrangement uses TRBV5-1 and TRBJ2-3, with D uncertain. Germline V lookup: CDR1 SGHRS, CDR2 YFSETQ. CDR3 length equals 13 residues. V was clipped by 0 bases and J by 3 bases, with 5 bases between them. The CDR3 sequence is CASSLAATDTQYF. CDR3 DNA: TGCGCCAGCAGCTTGGCCGCGACAGATACGCAGTATTTT.

The V gene is TRBV5-1, the J gene TRBJ2-3; TRBD1 matches at 8 bases. The CDR3 has 15 amino acids. V was pared by 4 bases and J by 1 base, with 5 bases of the junction left unmatched. Per the germline V gene, CDR1 is SGHRS and CDR2 is YFSETQ. CDR3 region: CASSLRGRGTDTQYF. The DNA of the CDR3 is TGCGCCAGCAGCCTCAGGGGGCGAGGCACAGATACGCAGTATTTT.

This rearrangement joins TRBV21-1 to TRBJ2-7. TRBV21-1 is assigned pseudogene status. This CDR3 is built from 13 residues. CDR3 bases: TGTGCCAGCAGCAAAGCGAGGGGGGGGGACAGCCGCTTC. Protein product: CASSKARGGDSRF.

The rearrangement links TRBV27 to TRBJ2-5, with D possibly TRBD1 on 5 matching bases. The germline V and J ends were trimmed by 2 bases and 5 bases, with 12 bases remaining between them. Germline V lookup: CDR1 MNHEY, CDR2 SMNVEV (reference sequence). The CDR3 is made up of 14 amino acids. CDR3: CASSLVRGEETQYF. CDR3 sequence (DNA): TGTGCCAGCAGTTTAGTAAGGGGTGAGGAGACCCAGTACTTC.

This clone has just one count. The sample carries other DNA sequences with the same CDR3. The chain combines TRBV19 with TRBJ1-1; D gene uncertain. Trimming stripped 2 bases from V and 1 base from J, with 8 bases between. Germline V gene data show CDR1 as LNHDA and CDR2 as SQIVND (reference sequence). This CDR3 has 14 residues. As DNA, the CDR3 is TGTGCCAGTAGTATATTGGGAGGGAACACTGAAGCTTTCTTT. Protein product: CASSILGGNTEAFF.

This chain links TRBV7-6 with TRBJ2-7; D may be TRBD1 or TRBD2 (6 bases each). Germline lookup yields CDR1 SGHVS and CDR2 FNYEAQ. Trimming cost V 1 base and J 0 bases, with 10 bases left between them. The CDR3 extends over 15 amino acids. The CDR3 bases are TGTGCCAGCAGCTTAGTGGGGGGCCACTCCTACGAGCAGTACTTC. Residues: CASSLVGGHSYEQYF.

The rearrangement joins TRBV5-1 to TRBJ1-2; the D gene is possibly TRBD1 (6 bases). Trimming took off 2 bases at V and 4 bases at J, with 12 bases between the two ends. The CDR3 length is 14 residues. The V gene's germline CDR1 is SGHRS and CDR2 YFSETQ. CDR3 sequence reads: CASSFRQDSYGYTF. The CDR3 DNA reads TGCGCCAGCAGCTTTAGACAGGACTCCTATGGCTACACCTTC.

The chain has TRBV28 and TRBJ2-7, with D tentatively TRBD1 (6 bases). Germline CDR1 reads MDHEN; CDR2 reads SYDVKM. V was clipped by 8 bases and J by 1 base, with 15 bases between them. This CDR3 is built from 14 residues. CDR3 region: CASLGTPNSYEQYF. DNA of the CDR3: TGTGCCAGCTTGGGGACACCAAATTCCTACGAGCAGTACTTC.

This chain uses TRBV11-2 with TRBJ2-7, with 7 positions matching TRBD1. Germline CDR1 SGHAT, CDR2 FQNNGV. V dropped 5 bases and J dropped 4; count of bases not matched to a gene: 8. The CDR3 covers 14 residues. CDR3 sequence (DNA): TGTGCCAGCAGCCCGCTGACAGGGAAGTACGAGCAGTACTTC. It yields the protein CASSPLTGKYEQYF. Filled out from reference TRBV11-2 and TRBJ2-7, the complete variable domain reads EAGVAQSPRYKIIEKRQSVAFWCNPISGHATLYWYQQILGQGPKLLIQFQNNGVVDDSQLPKDRFSAERLKGVDSTLKIQPAKLEDSAVYLCASSPLTGKYEQYFGPGTRLTVT.

The chain employs TRBV5-1 and TRBJ2-3, with 9 bases that match TRBD2. CDR3 size: 16 residues. The V gene's germline CDR1 is SGHRS and CDR2 YFSETQ. Unmatched junction bases numbered 9, after V lost 2 bases and J lost 5 bases. The CDR3 loop is CASSFLAGDVIDTQYF. CDR3 DNA: TGCGCCAGCAGCTTTTTAGCGGGAGATGTTATAGATACGCAGTATTTT.

The rearrangement links TRBV6-2 or TRBV6-3 to TRBJ2-7; tentatively, D is TRBD1 or TRBD2 (6 bases each). CDR1 MNHEY and CDR2 SVGEGT come from the germline V gene. The CDR3 has 15 amino acids. Between the trimmed V and J ends, which lost 2 bases and 0 bases, there was a span of 11 bases. The CDR3 region has the DNA TGTGCCAGCAGTTACAGGGGGGAGTTCTCCTACGAGCAGTACTTC. Translated, it gives CASSYRGEFSYEQYF.

The gene calls are TRBV7-9 and TRBJ1-1; tentative D call: TRBD1 (6 bases). Deletions cut 3 bases from V and 1 base from J, with 21 bases between. Germline CDR1 SEHNR, CDR2 FQNEAQ (reference sequence). This CDR3 comprises 18 residues. The CDR3 protein is CASSLRKRPGHRNTEAFF. CDR3 bases: TGTGCCAGCAGCTTGCGAAAGCGACCGGGACACAGGAACACTGAAGCTTTCTTT. The full variable domain, its missing parts supplied by reference TRBV7-9 and TRBJ1-1, is DTGVSQNPRHKITKRGQNVTFRCDPISEHNRLYWYRQTLGQGPEFLTYFQNEAQLEKSRLLSDRFSAERPKGSFSTLEIQRTEQGDSAMYLCASSLRKRPGHRNTEAFFGQGTRLTVV.

This clone was observed a few times. This chain joins TRBV2 and TRBJ2-1; possibly TRBD1 or TRBD2 for D (5 bases each). V shed 3 bases and J shed 5 bases, with 17 bases lying between them. The CDR3 is 16 residues long. Germline values: CDR1 SNHLY, CDR2 FYNNEI. This CDR3 is CASSDKRGLRDNEQFF. CDR3 DNA sequence: TGTGCCAGCAGTGATAAACGGGGCCTGAGGGACAATGAGCAGTTCTTC.

This clone was seen once. This chain joins TRBV7-9 and TRBJ2-1; D gene ambiguous. Trimming pared 0 bases from V and 3 bases from J, leaving 6 bases between. CDR3 length: 14 amino acids. Germline CDR1 and CDR2: SEHNR and FQNEAQ (reference sequence). CDR3 amino acids: CASSLAGNYNEQFF. DNA for the CDR3: TGTGCCAGCAGCTTAGCCGGCAACTACAATGAGCAGTTCTTC.

V is TRBV19 and J is TRBJ2-3; D might be TRBD1 (5 bases). V was pared by 1 base and J by 6 bases, with 14 bases between. There are 15 residues in the CDR3. CDR1 is LNHDA, CDR2 SQIVND, per germline (reference sequence). CDR3 nucleotides: TGTGCCAGTAGTATAGGAGGCAGGGCAAGGGATACGCAGTATTTT. It encodes CASSIGGRARDTQYF.

This clone was counted a single time. The chain is built from TRBV6-5 and TRBJ2-7, with D hard to call. The germline V and J ends were trimmed by 2 bases and 2 bases, with 7 bases remaining between them. CDR3 length equals 13 residues. Looked up from germline, CDR1 is MNHEY and CDR2 is SVGAGI. The CDR3, as DNA: TGTGCCAGCAGTTACGGAGTAGCCTACGAGCAGTACTTC. Encoded protein: CASSYGVAYEQYF.

The chain recombines TRBV7-9 with TRBJ1-4; 7 nucleotides agree with TRBD1. The CDR3 covers 15 residues. The junction had 12 bases not matched to a gene; V was cut back by 7 bases and J by 7 bases. The germline CDR1 and CDR2 sequences are SEHNR and FQNEAQ (reference sequence). CDR3 residues: CASTLRQGPAEKLFF. Here the CDR3 DNA reads TGTGCCAGCACTCTCCGACAGGGACCAGCTGAAAAACTGTTTTTT.

Only one count was recorded for this clone. The CDR3 here is CASSQGRWGTDTQYF. CDR3 coding DNA: TGTGCCAGCAGTCAGGGACGGTGGGGCACAGATACGCAGTATTTT. V is TRBV6-5 and J is TRBJ2-3, with D perhaps TRBD1 or TRBD2 (5 bases each). CDR3 length: 15 residues. CDR1 MNHEY and CDR2 SVGAGI come from the germline V gene. The V end was cut by 5 bases, the J end by 1 base, with 13 bases between.

CDR3 nucleotide sequence: TGTGCCAGCTCACCACGGCCAGGGCCAGAAAAACTGTTTTTT. Translating it yields CASSPRPGPEKLFF. This chain links TRBV18 with TRBJ1-4; TRBD1 might be the D (5 bases). V lost 1 base and J lost 8, with 11 bases in between. This CDR3 region has 14 residues. CDR1 and CDR2 (germline): KGHSH, LQKENI.

The chain is built from TRBV27 and TRBJ1-5; D is ambiguous. The germline V and J ends were trimmed by 3 bases and 0 bases, with 9 bases remaining between them. This CDR3 comprises 15 residues. Germline loops: CDR1 MNHEY, CDR2 SMNVEV (reference sequence). The CDR3 spells CASSFSANSNQPQHF. The CDR3 DNA follows: TGTGCCAGCAGTTTCTCCGCAAATAGCAATCAGCCCCAGCATTTT.

The CDR3 DNA reads TGCGCCAGCAGTGAGTCGTCTTACTACGAGCAGTACTTC. Translating gives CASSESSYYEQYF. The chain links TRBV10-2 to TRBJ2-7; D uncertain. Per germline, CDR1 WSHSY and CDR2 SAAADI. V lost 0 bases and J 3 bases, leaving 6 bases between the germline ends. The CDR3 loop spans 13 amino acids.

This clone turned up a few times. The CDR3 DNA is TGCGCCAGCAGTGATAAGTCGGACGGCACAGATACGCAGTATTTT. It yields the protein CASSDKSDGTDTQYF. The J gene is TRBJ2-3, the V gene TRBV10-1; D gene uncertain. The V end lost 3 bases, the J end lost 1 base, and 11 bases lay between the germline ends. This CDR3 is built from 15 residues. In germline, CDR1 is WNHNN, CDR2 SYGVQD (reference sequence).

This clone was seen once. This chain uses TRBV5-6 with TRBJ1-4, with 7 bases matching TRBD1. The J segment lost 4 bases and the V segment lost 3 bases, leaving 3 bases of the junction unmatched. The CDR3 totals 14 residues. Per germline, CDR1 SGHDT and CDR2 YYEEEE. As DNA, the CDR3 is TGTGCCAGCAGCTCGCGACAGGGTAATGAAAAACTGTTTTTT. This gives the protein CASSSRQGNEKLFF.

The V gene is TRBV2, the J gene TRBJ2-7; 9 bases map to TRBD2. CDR1 is SNHLY and CDR2 is FYNNEI in the germline V gene. The CDR3 totals 15 residues. V lost 6 bases, J lost 4 bases, and 10 bases stayed unmatched. DNA for the CDR3: TGTGCCAGCAGGTATAGCGGGAGTAGCTCTTACGAGCAGTACTTC. Its translation: CASRYSGSSSYEQYF.

The J gene is TRBJ2-7, the V gene TRBV5-4; perhaps TRBD1 as D (6 bases). This CDR3 region has 15 residues. V was cut by 4 bases and J by 2 bases, with 16 bases left in between. The germline V gene encodes CDR1 SGHNT and CDR2 YYREEE (reference sequence). CDR3 nucleotides: TGTGCCAGCAGCAAAGGGGGACACAAAACCTACGAGCAGTACTTC. It codes for CASSKGGHKTYEQYF.

This clone was seen a handful of times. The rearrangement joins TRBV7-9 to TRBJ2-7; D remains unclear. The CDR3 covers 11 residues. In germline, CDR1 is SEHNR, CDR2 FQNEAQ (reference sequence). Trimming cost V 5 bases and J 4 bases, with 6 bases left between them. The CDR3 DNA sequence: TGTGCCAGCAGCAACGGTTACGAGCAGTACTTC. Amino acid sequence: CASSNGYEQYF.

The rearrangement joins TRBV28 to TRBJ1-1; D may be TRBD1 (6 bases). Germline V CDR1 and CDR2: MDHEN, SYDVKM. There are 15 residues in the CDR3. Trimming took off 5 bases at V and 8 bases at J, with 21 bases between the two ends. The CDR3 DNA is TGTGCCAGCAGTCCCCCCTACCAGACAGGACTAGAAGCTTTCTTT. Amino acid sequence: CASSPPYQTGLEAFF.

The gene calls are TRBV27 and TRBJ1-1, with D uncertain. CDR1 and CDR2 from the germline V gene are MNHEY and SMNVEV (reference sequence). Trimming shortened V by 2 bases and J by 1 base, and 8 bases separated the two germline ends. This CDR3 comprises 14 residues. CDR3 bases: TGTGCCAGCAGTTTACAGGTCCCGAACACTGAAGCTTTCTTT. Translated, it gives CASSLQVPNTEAFF.

This clone showed up just a few times. V is TRBV6-5 and J is TRBJ1-1; TRBD1 might be the D (6 bases). Germline V lookup: CDR1 MNHEY, CDR2 SVGAGI. V lost 0 bases and J lost 8, with 10 bases in between. The CDR3 has 13 residues. CDR3 protein: CASSYSWGREAFF. Written as DNA, the CDR3 is TGTGCCAGCAGTTACTCATGGGGGCGGGAAGCTTTCTTT.

This clone came up a few times. V usage is TRBV27 and J usage is TRBJ2-7; 9 bases fit TRBD2. Germline values: CDR1 MNHEY, CDR2 SMNVEV (reference sequence). This CDR3 comprises 15 residues. V gave up 2 bases and J gave up 3 bases; unmatched junction bases: 5. This chain's CDR3 is CASSLRAGGLYEQYF. Here the CDR3 DNA reads TGTGCCAGCAGTTTAAGGGCGGGAGGGCTCTACGAGCAGTACTTC.